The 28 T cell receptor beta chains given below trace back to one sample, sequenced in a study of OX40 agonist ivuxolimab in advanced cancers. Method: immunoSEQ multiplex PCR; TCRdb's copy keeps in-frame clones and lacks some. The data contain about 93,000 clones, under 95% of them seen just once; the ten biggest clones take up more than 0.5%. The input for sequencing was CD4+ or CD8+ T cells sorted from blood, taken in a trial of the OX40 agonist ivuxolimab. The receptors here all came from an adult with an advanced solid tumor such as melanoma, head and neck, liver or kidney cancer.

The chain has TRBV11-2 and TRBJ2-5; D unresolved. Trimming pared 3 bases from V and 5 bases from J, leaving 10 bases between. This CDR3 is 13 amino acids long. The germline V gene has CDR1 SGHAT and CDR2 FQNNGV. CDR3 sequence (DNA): TGTGCCAGCAGCTTTTTTAAGGTGGAGACCCAGTACTTC. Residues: CASSFFKVETQYF.

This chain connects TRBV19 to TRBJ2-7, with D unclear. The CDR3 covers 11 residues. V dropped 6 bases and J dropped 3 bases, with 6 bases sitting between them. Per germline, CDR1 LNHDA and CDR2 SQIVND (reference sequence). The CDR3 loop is CASRDGYEQYF. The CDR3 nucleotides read TGTGCCAGTAGAGACGGCTACGAGCAGTACTTC.

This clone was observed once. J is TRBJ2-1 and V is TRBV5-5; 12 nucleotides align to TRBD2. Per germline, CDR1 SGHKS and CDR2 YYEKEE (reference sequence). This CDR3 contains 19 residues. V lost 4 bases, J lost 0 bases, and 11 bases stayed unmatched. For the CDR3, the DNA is TGTGCCAGCAGCCAAGTGCGGCTAGCGGGAGGGAGCTCCTACAATGAGCAGTTCTTC. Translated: CASSQVRLAGGSSYNEQFF.

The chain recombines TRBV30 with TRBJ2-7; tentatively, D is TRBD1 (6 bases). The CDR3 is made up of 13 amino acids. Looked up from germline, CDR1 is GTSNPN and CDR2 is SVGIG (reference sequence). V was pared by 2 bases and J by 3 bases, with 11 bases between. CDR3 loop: CAWSKGGVYEQYF. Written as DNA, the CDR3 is TGTGCCTGGAGTAAAGGGGGAGTCTACGAGCAGTACTTC. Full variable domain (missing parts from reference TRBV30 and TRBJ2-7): SQTIHQWPATLVQPVGSPLSLECTVEGTSNPNLYWYRQAAGRGLQLLFYSVGIGQISSEVPQNLSASRPQDRQFILSSKKLLLSDSGFYLCAWSKGGVYEQYFGPGTRLTVT.

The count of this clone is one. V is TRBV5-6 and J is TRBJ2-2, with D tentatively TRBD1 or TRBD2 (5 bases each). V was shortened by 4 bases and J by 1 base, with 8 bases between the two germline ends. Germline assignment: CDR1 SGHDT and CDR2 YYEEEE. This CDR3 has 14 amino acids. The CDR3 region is CASSRGRNTGELFF. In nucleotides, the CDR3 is TGTGCCAGCAGCCGGGGACGGAACACCGGGGAGCTGTTTTTT.

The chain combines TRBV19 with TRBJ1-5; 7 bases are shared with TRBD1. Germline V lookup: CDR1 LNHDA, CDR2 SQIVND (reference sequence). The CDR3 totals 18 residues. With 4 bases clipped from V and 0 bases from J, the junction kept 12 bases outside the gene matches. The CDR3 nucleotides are TGTGCCAGTAGTACCCTCGACAGGGATGGCTATAGCAATCAGCCCCAGCATTTT. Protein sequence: CASSTLDRDGYSNQPQHF.

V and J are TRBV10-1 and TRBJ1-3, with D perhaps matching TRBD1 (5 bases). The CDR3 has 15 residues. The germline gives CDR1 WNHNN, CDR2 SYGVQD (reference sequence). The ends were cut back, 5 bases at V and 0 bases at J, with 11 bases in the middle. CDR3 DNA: TGCGCCAGCAGTCAGGGTCCAGTCTCTGGAAACACCATATATTTT. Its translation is CASSQGPVSGNTIYF.

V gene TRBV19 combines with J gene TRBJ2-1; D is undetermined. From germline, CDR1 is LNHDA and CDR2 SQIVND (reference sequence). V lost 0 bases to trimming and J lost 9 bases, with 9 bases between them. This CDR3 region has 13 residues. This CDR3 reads CASSIEESREQFF. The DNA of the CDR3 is TGTGCCAGTAGTATAGAGGAGTCGCGTGAGCAGTTCTTC. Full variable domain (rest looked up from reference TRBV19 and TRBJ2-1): DGGITQSPKYLFRKEGQNVTLSCEQNLNHDAMYWYRQDPGQGLRLIYYSQIVNDFQKGDIAEGYSVSREKKESFPLTVTSAQKNPTAFYLCASSIEESREQFFGPGTRLTVL.

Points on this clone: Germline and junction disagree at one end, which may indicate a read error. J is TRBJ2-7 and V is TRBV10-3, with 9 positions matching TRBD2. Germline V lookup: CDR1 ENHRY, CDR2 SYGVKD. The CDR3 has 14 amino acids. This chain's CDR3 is CASSTSGSPYEQYF. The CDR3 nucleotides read TGTGCCAGCAGTACTAGCGGGTCTCCCTACGAGCAGTACTTC.

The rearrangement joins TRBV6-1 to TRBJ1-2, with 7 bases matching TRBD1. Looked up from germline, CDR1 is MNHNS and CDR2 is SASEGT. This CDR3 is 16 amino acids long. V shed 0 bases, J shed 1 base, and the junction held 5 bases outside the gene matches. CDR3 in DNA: TGTGCCAGCAGTGAAGCCAGGGGGAGAATTAACTATGGCTACACCTTC. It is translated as CASSEARGRINYGYTF.

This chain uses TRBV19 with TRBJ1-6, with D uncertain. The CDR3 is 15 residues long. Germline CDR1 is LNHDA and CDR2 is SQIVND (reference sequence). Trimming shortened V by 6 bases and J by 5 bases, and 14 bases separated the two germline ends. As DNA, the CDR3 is TGTGCCAGTAGGGGTTTAGGAATTAATAATTCACCCCTCCACTTT. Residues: CASRGLGINNSPLHF.

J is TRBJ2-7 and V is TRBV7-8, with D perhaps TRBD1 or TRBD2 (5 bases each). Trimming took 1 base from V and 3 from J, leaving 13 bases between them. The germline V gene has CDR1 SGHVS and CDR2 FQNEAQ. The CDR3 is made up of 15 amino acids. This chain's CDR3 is CASSLVSGANYEQYF. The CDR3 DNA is TGTGCCAGCAGCTTAGTCTCCGGGGCTAACTACGAGCAGTACTTC.

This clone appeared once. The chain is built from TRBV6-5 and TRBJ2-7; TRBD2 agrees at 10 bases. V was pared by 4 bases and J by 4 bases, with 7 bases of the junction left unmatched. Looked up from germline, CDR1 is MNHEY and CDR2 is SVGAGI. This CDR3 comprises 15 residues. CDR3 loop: CASSSPPSGSYEQYF. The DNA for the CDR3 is TGTGCCAGCAGTTCGCCTCCTAGCGGGAGTTACGAGCAGTACTTC.

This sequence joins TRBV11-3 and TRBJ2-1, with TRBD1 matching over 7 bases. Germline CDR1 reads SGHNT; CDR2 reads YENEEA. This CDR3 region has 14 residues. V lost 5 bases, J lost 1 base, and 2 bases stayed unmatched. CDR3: CASSRTGSYNEQFF. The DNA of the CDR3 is TGTGCCAGCAGCCGGACAGGTTCCTACAATGAGCAGTTCTTC. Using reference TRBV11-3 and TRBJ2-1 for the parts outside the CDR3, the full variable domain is EAGVVQSPRYKIIEKKQPVAFWCNPISGHNTLYWYLQNLGQGPELLIRYENEEAVDDSQLPKDRFSAERLKGVDSTLKIQPAELGDSAVYLCASSRTGSYNEQFFGPGTRLTVL.

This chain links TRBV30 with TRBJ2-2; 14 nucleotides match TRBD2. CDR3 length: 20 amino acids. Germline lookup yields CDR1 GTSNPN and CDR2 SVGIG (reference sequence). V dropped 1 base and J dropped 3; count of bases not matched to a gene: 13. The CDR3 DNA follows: TGTGCCTGGAGTGCCTACCGACTAGCGGGGGGGGACGAGCACACCGGGGAGCTGTTTTTT. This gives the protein CAWSAYRLAGGDEHTGELFF.

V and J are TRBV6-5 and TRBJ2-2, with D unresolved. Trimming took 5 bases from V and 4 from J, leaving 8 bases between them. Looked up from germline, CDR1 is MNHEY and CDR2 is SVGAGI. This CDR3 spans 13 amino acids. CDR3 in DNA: TGTGCCAGCAGTGAACAAGGCACCGGGGAGCTGTTTTTT. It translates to CASSEQGTGELFF.

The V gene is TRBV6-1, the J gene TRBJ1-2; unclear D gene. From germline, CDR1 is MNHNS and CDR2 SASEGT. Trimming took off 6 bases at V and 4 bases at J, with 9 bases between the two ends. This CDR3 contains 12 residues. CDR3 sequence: CASRGSLYGYTF. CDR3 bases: TGTGCCAGCAGGGGTTCCCTCTATGGCTACACCTTC.

In DNA, the CDR3 is TGTGCCAGTAGGGCCAGGGAGAATCAGCCCCAGCATTTT. Protein: CASRARENQPQHF. This chain connects TRBV19 to TRBJ1-5; D might be TRBD1 (5 bases). Trimming removed 6 bases at V and 4 bases at J, with 10 bases between. The germline V gene has CDR1 LNHDA and CDR2 SQIVND (reference sequence). The CDR3 runs 13 residues.

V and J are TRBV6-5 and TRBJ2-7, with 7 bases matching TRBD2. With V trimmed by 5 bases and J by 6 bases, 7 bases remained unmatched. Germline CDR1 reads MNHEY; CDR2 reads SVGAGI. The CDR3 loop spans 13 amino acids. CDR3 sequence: CASSDRPGGEQYF. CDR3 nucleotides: TGTGCCAGCAGTGACAGACCGGGGGGCGAGCAGTACTTC.

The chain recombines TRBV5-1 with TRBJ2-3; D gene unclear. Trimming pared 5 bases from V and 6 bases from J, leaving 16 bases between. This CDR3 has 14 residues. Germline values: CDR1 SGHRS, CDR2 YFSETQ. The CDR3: CASRRNTDGDTQYF. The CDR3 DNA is TGCGCCAGCAGAAGAAACACGGACGGCGATACGCAGTATTTT.

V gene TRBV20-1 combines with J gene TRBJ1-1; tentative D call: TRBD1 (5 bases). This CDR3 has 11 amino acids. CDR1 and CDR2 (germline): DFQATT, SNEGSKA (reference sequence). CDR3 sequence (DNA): TGCAAGGGGATGGGGAACACTGAAGCTTTCTTT. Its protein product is CKGMGNTEAFF.

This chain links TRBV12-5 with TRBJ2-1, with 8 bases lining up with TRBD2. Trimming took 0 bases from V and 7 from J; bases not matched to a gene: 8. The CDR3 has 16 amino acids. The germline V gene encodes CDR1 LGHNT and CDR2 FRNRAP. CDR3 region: CASGLVLAGRGNEQFF. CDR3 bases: TGTGCTAGTGGTTTGGTCTTAGCGGGGCGTGGAAATGAGCAGTTCTTC.

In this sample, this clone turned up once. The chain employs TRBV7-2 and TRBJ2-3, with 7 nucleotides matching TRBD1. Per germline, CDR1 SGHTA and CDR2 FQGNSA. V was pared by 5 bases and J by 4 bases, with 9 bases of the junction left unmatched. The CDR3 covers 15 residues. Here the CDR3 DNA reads TGTGCCAGCAGCCCCACACTTAGGGGGCCAGATACGCAGTATTTT. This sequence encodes CASSPTLRGPDTQYF. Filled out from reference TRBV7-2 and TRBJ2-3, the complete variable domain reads GAGVSQSPSNKVTEKGKDVELRCDPISGHTALYWYRQSLGQGLEFLIYFQGNSAPDKSGLPSDRFSAERTGGSVSTLTIQRTQQEDSAVYLCASSPTLRGPDTQYFGPGTRLTVL.

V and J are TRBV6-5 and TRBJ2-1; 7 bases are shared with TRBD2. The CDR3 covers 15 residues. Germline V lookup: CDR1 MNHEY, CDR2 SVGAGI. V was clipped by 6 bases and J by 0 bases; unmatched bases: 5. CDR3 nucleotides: TGTGCCAGCAGGGGAGCGGGGAACTCCTACAATGAGCAGTTCTTC. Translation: CASRGAGNSYNEQFF.

In nucleotides, the CDR3 is TGTGCCAGCAGCTTGGGAACAGGGGGGGAGCAGTACTTC. Protein: CASSLGTGGEQYF. The chain is built from TRBV11-2 and TRBJ2-7; 8 nucleotides line up with TRBD1. The junction had 5 bases not matched to a gene; V was cut back by 3 bases and J by 7 bases. CDR3 length equals 13 residues. CDR1 and CDR2 from the germline V gene are SGHAT and FQNNGV. Full variable domain (missing parts from reference TRBV11-2 and TRBJ2-7): EAGVAQSPRYKIIEKRQSVAFWCNPISGHATLYWYQQILGQGPKLLIQFQNNGVVDDSQLPKDRFSAERLKGVDSTLKIQPAKLEDSAVYLCASSLGTGGEQYFGPGTRLTVT.

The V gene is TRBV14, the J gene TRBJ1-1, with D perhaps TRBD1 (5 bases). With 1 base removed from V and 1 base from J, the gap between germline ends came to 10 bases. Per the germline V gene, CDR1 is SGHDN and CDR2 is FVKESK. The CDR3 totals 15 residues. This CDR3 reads CASSQVGRANTEAFF. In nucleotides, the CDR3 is TGTGCCAGCAGCCAAGTCGGCAGGGCGAACACTGAAGCTTTCTTT. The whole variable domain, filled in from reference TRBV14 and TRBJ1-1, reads EAGVTQFPSHSVIEKGQTVTLRCDPISGHDNLYWYRRVMGKEIKFLLHFVKESKQDESGMPNNRFLAERTGGTYSTLKVQPAELEDSGVYFCASSQVGRANTEAFFGQGTRLTVV.

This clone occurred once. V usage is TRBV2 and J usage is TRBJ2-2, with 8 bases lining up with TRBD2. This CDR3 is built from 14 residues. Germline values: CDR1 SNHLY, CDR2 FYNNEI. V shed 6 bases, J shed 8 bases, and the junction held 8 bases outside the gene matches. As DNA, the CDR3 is TGTGCCAGCAGACTAGCGGCGATGGGGGGGGAGCTGTTTTTT. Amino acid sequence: CASRLAAMGGELFF.

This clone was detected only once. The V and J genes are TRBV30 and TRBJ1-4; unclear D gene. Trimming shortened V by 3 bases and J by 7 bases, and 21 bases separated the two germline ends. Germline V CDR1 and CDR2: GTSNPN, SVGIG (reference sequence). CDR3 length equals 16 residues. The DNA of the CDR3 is TGTGCCTGGAGCCTCCACCGGACGCCCAAACGTGAAAAACTGTTTTTT. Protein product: CAWSLHRTPKREKLFF. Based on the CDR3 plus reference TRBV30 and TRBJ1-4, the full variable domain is SQTIHQWPATLVQPVGSPLSLECTVEGTSNPNLYWYRQAAGRGLQLLFYSVGIGQISSEVPQNLSASRPQDRQFILSSKKLLLSDSGFYLCAWSLHRTPKREKLFFGSGTQLSVL.